These T cell receptor beta chains were read from a single sample in a study of human T cells and chemical hapten exposure. Via MiXCR, TCRdb re-called the RACE reads, giving one row per CDR3 protein. The table includes 300,000 to 450,000 distinct CDR3 sequences, over 5% detected once. The source material was whole blood, sampled in connection with sensitization to the hapten diphenylcyclopropenone (DPC). These receptor sequences come from a woman aged 18-29 years with alopecia areata. Some clones in this sample may be carry-over from other donors' samples. Each CDR3 is given with its conserved first and last residue. Fields, in order: J gene, V gene, CDR3 protein.

>TRBJ2-3|TRBV7-8
CASSFPLTGTDTQYF
>TRBJ1-1|TRBV5-6
CASSLLYKNTEAFF
>TRBJ1-4|TRBV7-6
CASSSRFLDRVGNEKLFF
>TRBJ2-3|TRBV7-7
CASSLGTGSSDTQYF
>TRBJ2-1|TRBV12-3/TRBV12-4
CASSFGLAGGPDEQFF
>TRBJ1-1|TRBV6-1
CASTPTGIEAFF
>TRBJ2-2|TRBV6-6
CASSYTTDTGELFF
>TRBJ1-1|TRBV3-1
CASSQGLGYTEAFF
>TRBJ2-7|TRBV5-5
CASSGLAGTYEQYF
>TRBJ1-1|TRBV18
CASSPGTGPAFF
>TRBJ2-1|TRBV2
CASSPGPPGGLENEQFF
>TRBJ2-3|TRBV2
CASSSPGQGTDTQYF
>TRBJ1-1|TRBV20-1
CSARQGGTEAFF
>TRBJ2-2|TRBV18
CASSWGDTGELFF
>TRBJ2-1|TRBV3-1
CASSQEDSSVGNGQFF
>TRBJ1-5|TRBV2
CASGTGRDGARANQPQHF
>TRBJ2-7|TRBV6-6
CASSYTPGSLGEQYF